The 17 T cell receptor beta chains below come from one sample, sequenced in a study of Ad26.COV2.S vaccination and SARS-CoV-2 variants. Produced via immunoSEQ multiplex PCR; TCRdb's table is partial and in-frame only. The table shows approximately 240,000 clones, with 88% occurring only once. Treatment of the sample: roughly 19 received Ad26.COV2.S at low or high dose, single or two shots; about 5 received placebo; per-sample allocation not given. Each sample was drawn 63 days after the first injection (of vaccine or placebo). This sample comprised peripheral blood, obtained in a trial of Ad26.COV2.S vaccine versus placebo. These receptors were taken from a person between 18 and 65 years old who received the Ad26.COV2.S COVID-19 vaccine or a placebo.

This clone was detected once. CDR3 DNA sequence: TGTGCCAGCAGCTTCTCGGGACTATCTAATGAGCAGTTCTTC. Protein sequence: CASSFSGLSNEQFF. The chain couples TRBV7-9 to TRBJ2-1; 7 bases line up with TRBD2. The V gene end was trimmed by 3 bases and the J gene end by 7 bases; junction bases not matched to a gene: 6. This CDR3 contains 14 residues. CDR1 SEHNR and CDR2 FQNEAQ come from the germline V gene (reference sequence).

The gene calls are TRBV3-1 (or the pseudogene TRBV3-2) and TRBJ2-1; the match to TRBD2 covers 11 bases. Per the germline V gene, CDR1 is LGHDT and CDR2 is YNNKEL (reference sequence). J gave up 8 bases and V 1 base, and 7 bases lay outside the gene matches. There are 16 residues in the CDR3. CDR3 residues: CASSQVLAGVLDEQFF. CDR3 bases: TGTGCCAGCAGCCAAGTACTAGCGGGAGTGCTCGATGAGCAGTTCTTC.

The chain combines TRBV4-3 with TRBJ1-3, with D possibly matching TRBD1 (5 bases). Germline CDR1 reads LGHNA; CDR2 reads YSLEER. The length of the CDR3 is 16 residues. Trimming took 1 base from V and 3 from J, leaving 13 bases between them. The CDR3 region is CASSQVEGLGGNTIYF. The CDR3 DNA is TGCGCCAGCAGCCAAGTAGAGGGGTTGGGTGGAAACACCATATATTTT.

This chain links TRBV28 with TRBJ2-3; 10 nucleotides line up with TRBD1. Looked up from germline, CDR1 is MDHEN and CDR2 is SYDVKM. V lost 6 bases to trimming and J lost 7 bases; unmatched junction nucleotides: 13. The CDR3 totals 16 residues. CDR3 coding DNA: TGTGCCAGCAGCCTACCCCCGGGACAGGGGAATTATACGCAGTATTTT. As protein: CASSLPPGQGNYTQYF.

The chain links TRBV7-2 to TRBJ2-7; D gene ambiguous. Trimming took 0 bases from V and 1 from J, leaving 7 bases between them. The CDR3 runs to 14 residues. Germline loops: CDR1 SGHTA, CDR2 FQGNSA. This chain's CDR3 is CASSLAPRSYEQYF. CDR3 nucleotides: TGTGCCAGCAGCTTAGCTCCGAGATCCTACGAGCAGTACTTC.

This chain links TRBV5-1 with TRBJ2-1, with 12 bases that match TRBD2. The CDR3 consists of 15 residues. Germline assignment: CDR1 SGHRS and CDR2 YFSETQ. The V gene end was trimmed by 4 bases and the J gene end by 10 bases; junction bases not matched to a gene: 9. CDR3 nucleotides: TGCGCCAGCAGCGTCTCTAGCGGGAGGGCCGAGGAGCAGTTCTTC. Its translation: CASSVSSGRAEEQFF.

The chain recombines TRBV7-3 with TRBJ2-1, with unresolved D. Germline-derived CDR1 and CDR2 are SGHTA and FQGTGA. V shed 5 bases and J shed 5 bases, with 10 bases lying between them. The CDR3 runs to 13 residues. The CDR3 DNA follows: TGTGCCAGCAGCCATTACACCGACAATGAGCAGTTCTTC. This encodes CASSHYTDNEQFF.

This rearrangement joins TRBV13 to TRBJ2-7; 8 bases match TRBD1. V was clipped by 5 bases and J by 3 bases; unmatched bases: 12. There are 16 residues in the CDR3. CDR1 PRHDT and CDR2 FYEKMQ come from the germline V gene (reference sequence). The CDR3: CASSIASRDRRYEQYF. The CDR3 nucleotides read TGTGCCAGCAGCATTGCCTCCCGGGACAGGCGCTACGAGCAGTACTTC.

The CDR3 here is CASSPTGSSYNSPLHF. The CDR3, as DNA: TGTGCCAGCTCACCCACAGGGAGCTCCTATAATTCACCCCTCCACTTT. The chain couples TRBV18 to TRBJ1-6, with D tentatively TRBD1 (6 bases). This CDR3 has 16 amino acids. Germline assignment: CDR1 KGHSH and CDR2 LQKENI. V lost 3 bases, J lost 0 bases, and 9 bases lay in between.

CDR3 nucleotide sequence: TGTGCCACCAGCAATCAATGGGGTACAGACGGGGAGCTGTTTTTT. Its translation: CATSNQWGTDGELFF. V gene TRBV15 combines with J gene TRBJ2-2; D gene ambiguous. There are 15 residues in the CDR3. V was cut by 4 bases and J by 7 bases, with 16 bases left in between. Germline V gene lookup returns CDR1 LNHNV and CDR2 YYDKDF (reference sequence). Using reference TRBV15 and TRBJ2-2 for the parts outside the CDR3, the full variable domain is DAMVIQNPRYQVTQFGKPVTLSCSQTLNHNVMYWYQQKSSQAPKLLFHYYDKDFNNEADTPDNFQSRRPNTSFCFLDIRSPGLGDTAMYLCATSNQWGTDGELFFGEGSRLTVL.

The chain combines TRBV10-3 with TRBJ2-7, with 8 bases identical to TRBD2. The CDR3 extends over 14 amino acids. Germline CDR1 ENHRY, CDR2 SYGVKD. The V segment lost 2 bases and the J segment 4 bases; nucleotides outside the gene matches: 4. Written as DNA, the CDR3 is TGTGCCATCAGTGAGCGGGGGGGCCGGTACGAGCAGTACTTC. Its protein product is CAISERGGRYEQYF.

The chain uses TRBV27 and TRBJ2-3, with D maybe TRBD2 (5 bases). Germline CDR1 reads MNHEY; CDR2 reads SMNVEV (reference sequence). This CDR3 has 19 residues. Trimming removed 5 bases from V and 2 bases from J, with 26 bases in between. The CDR3 DNA is TGTGCCAGCAGTGACTACTTACCCGCGGTACAGTCCTTCACAGATACGCAGTATTTT. The encoded protein is CASSDYLPAVQSFTDTQYF.

This chain joins TRBV27 and TRBJ2-3; 8 bases are shared with TRBD2. The germline gives CDR1 MNHEY, CDR2 SMNVEV (reference sequence). The CDR3 consists of 15 residues. V lost 5 bases to trimming and J lost 0 bases; unmatched junction nucleotides: 4. In DNA form, the CDR3 reads TGTGCCAGCAGTGCGCCTAGCGGGAGCACAGATACGCAGTATTTT. Protein sequence: CASSAPSGSTDTQYF.

CDR3: CASSLVGTGGIYEQYF. CDR3 nucleotides: TGTGCCAGCAGCTTAGTTGGGACAGGGGGCATCTACGAGCAGTACTTC. The J gene is TRBJ2-7, the V gene TRBV11-2; TRBD1 agrees at 12 bases. Germline lookup yields CDR1 SGHAT and CDR2 FQNNGV. The CDR3 loop spans 16 amino acids. Germline trimming cut 1 base from V and 3 bases from J; bases unmatched to any gene: 4. Filled out from reference TRBV11-2 and TRBJ2-7, the complete variable domain reads EAGVAQSPRYKIIEKRQSVAFWCNPISGHATLYWYQQILGQGPKLLIQFQNNGVVDDSQLPKDRFSAERLKGVDSTLKIQPAKLEDSAVYLCASSLVGTGGIYEQYFGPGTRLTVT.

The rearrangement uses TRBV6-5 and TRBJ1-5, with 9 bases aligning to TRBD1. Germline-derived CDR1 and CDR2 are MNHEY and SVGAGI. The CDR3 is made up of 15 amino acids. V dropped 4 bases and J dropped 3; count of bases not matched to a gene: 4. CDR3 sequence reads: CASSSTGGSNQPQHF. For the CDR3, the DNA is TGTGCCAGCAGTTCCACAGGGGGCTCCAATCAGCCCCAGCATTTT.

The chain joins TRBV7-9 to TRBJ2-2, with D unclear. Germline V CDR1 and CDR2: SEHNR, FQNEAQ (reference sequence). Deletions cut 2 bases from V and 5 bases from J, with 12 bases between. This CDR3 is built from 15 residues. CDR3 residues: CASSLSGFATGELFF. The CDR3 DNA is TGTGCCAGCAGCTTATCCGGGTTCGCAACCGGGGAGCTGTTTTTT.

The V gene is TRBV4-3, the J gene TRBJ1-1, with a tentative D call TRBD1 (6 bases). The V end was cut by 4 bases, the J end by 4 bases, with 16 bases between. Germline V CDR1 and CDR2: LGHNA, YSLEER. The CDR3 extends over 15 amino acids. The CDR3 DNA follows: TGCGCCAGCAGCCCCAACAGGGTCAGGGTCACTGAAGCTTTCTTT. Its translation is CASSPNRVRVTEAFF.